One sample yielded the 28 T cell receptor beta chains listed below, sequenced in a study of a mutant IDH1 vaccine in newly diagnosed glioma. Antigens of these TCRs are unknown. The repertoire was sequenced with immunoSEQ multiplex PCR; TCRdb's copy has only in-frame clones and lacks some. The sample includes about 51,000 clones, more than 70% of them seen just once. Described time point: week 5, during vaccination. Vaccination used 300 ug of mutant IDH1 20-mer peptide per dose, with topical imiquimod. The sequencing here drew on PBMCs, taken from a glioma patient whose treatment included an IDH1 peptide vaccine. These TCRs come from a woman between 35 and 50 years old with glioma.

This clone was seen more than once but under ten times. The chain couples TRBV19 to TRBJ1-3, with D maybe TRBD1 (6 bases). The ends were cut back, 7 bases at V and 0 bases at J, with 19 bases in the middle. Looked up from germline, CDR1 is LNHDA and CDR2 is SQIVND (reference sequence). The CDR3 sequence is 17 residues long. As DNA, the CDR3 is TGTGCCAGTAAGGAGGCGGGGGGCAAACTCTCTGGAAACACCATATATTTT. Translation gives CASKEAGGKLSGNTIYF.

V gene TRBV30 combines with J gene TRBJ2-5; possible D gene TRBD2, 6 bases. The germline V gene has CDR1 GTSNPN and CDR2 SVGIG (reference sequence). The CDR3 totals 13 residues. V gave up 7 bases and J gave up 5 bases, with 17 bases separating them. The DNA of the CDR3 is TGTGCCTACTCTAGCGCCCTAAAGGAGACCCAGTACTTC. This encodes CAYSSALKETQYF.

J is TRBJ1-1 and V is TRBV5-1; 7 bases fit TRBD1. The CDR3 consists of 15 residues. Germline CDR1 and CDR2: SGHRS and YFSETQ. J gave up 7 bases and V 4 bases, and 13 bases lay outside the gene matches. This CDR3 reads CASSVEQGQSVEAFF. The CDR3 DNA is TGCGCCAGCAGCGTAGAACAGGGGCAGAGCGTTGAAGCTTTCTTT.

The chain employs TRBV25-1 and TRBJ1-1; no clear D. This CDR3 is 14 amino acids long. V was clipped by 2 bases and J by 1 base, with 8 bases between them. CDR1 is MGHDK, CDR2 SYGVNS, per germline. CDR3 in DNA: TGTGCCAGCAGTGAAAGCCTTTCGAACACTGAAGCTTTCTTT. This sequence encodes CASSESLSNTEAFF.

The chain recombines TRBV18 with TRBJ2-1; the D gene is possibly TRBD2 (5 bases). The germline V and J ends were trimmed by 3 bases and 0 bases, with 9 bases remaining between them. The germline gives CDR1 KGHSH, CDR2 LQKENI. The CDR3 length is 15 residues. CDR3 nucleotides: TGTGCCAGCTCACCTCTAACTAGCTCCTACAATGAGCAGTTCTTC. This sequence encodes CASSPLTSSYNEQFF.

This clone has a single count. This CDR3 is also generated by other DNA sequences in the sample. The genes are TRBV19 and TRBJ1-2; D remains unclear. CDR3 length: 13 residues. Per the germline V gene, CDR1 is LNHDA and CDR2 is SQIVND (reference sequence). The germline V and J ends were trimmed by 0 bases and 0 bases, with 2 bases remaining between them. The CDR3 sequence is CASSIEANYGYTF. The CDR3 DNA follows: TGTGCCAGTAGTATAGAGGCTAACTATGGCTACACCTTC.

V and J are TRBV5-1 and TRBJ1-2, with D tentatively TRBD1 (6 bases). The CDR3 extends over 17 amino acids. Germline CDR1 reads SGHRS; CDR2 reads YFSETQ. The V and J ends lost 4 bases and 6 bases respectively, with 25 bases between them. The CDR3 loop reads CASSLFSRTVLPDGYTF. The CDR3 DNA sequence: TGCGCCAGCAGCCTGTTTTCGAGGACAGTTCTCCCCGATGGCTACACCTTC.

Note on this clone: The identical CDR3 is also encoded by other nucleotide sequences in the sample. V gene TRBV6-1 combines with J gene TRBJ2-1, with D unresolved. The length of the CDR3 is 12 residues. V was clipped by 5 bases and J by 6 bases, with 8 bases between them. CDR1 is MNHNS, CDR2 SASEGT, per germline. This CDR3 is CASSSRVNEQFF. CDR3 nucleotide sequence: TGTGCCAGCAGTTCTAGGGTCAATGAGCAGTTCTTC.

This chain joins TRBV4-1 and TRBJ1-5, with D possibly matching TRBD1 (6 bases). Germline-derived CDR1 and CDR2 are MGHRA and YSYEKL. V was pared by 4 bases and J by 0 bases, with 7 bases between. This CDR3 comprises 14 residues. CDR3 loop: CASSLQGSNQPQHF. The CDR3 bases are TGCGCCAGCAGCCTACAGGGTAGCAATCAGCCCCAGCATTTT.

The genes are TRBV18 and TRBJ1-2; possible D gene TRBD1, 5 bases. Germline values: CDR1 KGHSH, CDR2 LQKENI. Trimming took off 6 bases at V and 4 bases at J, with 21 bases between the two ends. The CDR3 consists of 16 residues. The DNA for the CDR3 is TGTGCCAGCTCTCCCCAGGGAGTTCCTGTTCGCTATGGCTACACCTTC. Residues: CASSPQGVPVRYGYTF.

CDR3 sequence: CASRGTSYSNQPQHF. The CDR3 DNA follows: TGCGCCAGCAGGGGGACTTCATATAGCAATCAGCCCCAGCATTTT. This chain connects TRBV10-2 to TRBJ1-5, with D possibly TRBD1 on 5 matching bases. V gave up 6 bases and J gave up 0 bases, with 12 bases separating them. The germline V gene has CDR1 WSHSY and CDR2 SAAADI. CDR3 length: 15 residues.

The V call is TRBV6-1, the J call TRBJ2-2, with 10 bases fitting TRBD1. From germline, CDR1 is MNHNS and CDR2 SASEGT. CDR3 length: 15 amino acids. Trimming at V came to 5 bases and at J to 6 bases, leaving 6 bases not matched to a gene. CDR3 nucleotides: TGTGCCAGCAGTAGGGGGACAGGGGAGGCCGGGGAGCTGTTTTTT. The encoded protein is CASSRGTGEAGELFF.

The sample holds one count of this clone. V gene TRBV27 combines with J gene TRBJ2-7, with 9 nucleotides matching TRBD1. V gave up 8 bases and J gave up 1 base; unmatched junction bases: 6. The CDR3 has 14 residues. The V gene's germline CDR1 is MNHEY and CDR2 SMNVEV (reference sequence). The CDR3, as DNA: TGTGCCAGCTCCTTCGGGACAGGGTCCTACGAGCAGTACTTC. Protein: CASSFGTGSYEQYF.

There are a few counts of this clone. The rearrangement joins TRBV5-5 to TRBJ1-1; no reliable D call. Germline CDR1 SGHKS, CDR2 YYEKEE (reference sequence). V dropped 3 bases and J dropped 1 base, with 13 bases sitting between them. CDR3 length equals 15 residues. The CDR3 sequence: CASSSSPDGNTEAFF. Written as DNA, the CDR3 is TGTGCCAGCAGCTCATCCCCGGACGGGAACACTGAAGCTTTCTTT.

The chain has TRBV5-4 and TRBJ2-3, with 7 bases identical to TRBD2. Trimming cost V 1 base and J 1 base; bases outside gene matches: 3. The germline V gene has CDR1 SGHNT and CDR2 YYREEE (reference sequence). The CDR3 contains 15 residues. CDR3 bases: TGTGCCAGCAGCTTGAACCTAGCGGGCACAGATACGCAGTATTTT. Its translation: CASSLNLAGTDTQYF.

This sequence joins TRBV27 and TRBJ1-1; D not resolved. V was cut by 7 bases and J by 0 bases, with 9 bases left in between. CDR3 length: 13 residues. From germline, CDR1 is MNHEY and CDR2 SMNVEV (reference sequence). CDR3 amino acids: CASISGLNTEAFF. In nucleotides, the CDR3 is TGTGCCAGCATAAGCGGACTGAACACTGAAGCTTTCTTT.

This rearrangement joins TRBV5-5 to TRBJ2-7; D gene ambiguous. Trimming removed 0 bases at V and 2 bases at J, with 9 bases between. The germline V gene encodes CDR1 SGHKS and CDR2 YYEKEE (reference sequence). The CDR3 is 14 amino acids. The CDR3 DNA is TGTGCCAGCAGCTTGGGTCCCAGCGCCTACGAGCAGTACTTC. Amino acid sequence: CASSLGPSAYEQYF.

This clone showed up just once. The V call is TRBV29-1, the J call TRBJ2-1; D is perhaps TRBD1 (6 bases). Trimming pared 6 bases from V and 6 bases from J, leaving 15 bases between. CDR1 is SQVTM and CDR2 is ANQGSEA in the germline V gene. This CDR3 region has 13 residues. The CDR3 sequence: CSVQPGVSNEQFF. The CDR3 coding sequence is TGCAGCGTGCAGCCAGGGGTGAGCAATGAGCAGTTCTTC.

This clone appeared a few times. The rearrangement uses TRBV29-1 and TRBJ1-1; D is uncertain. This CDR3 contains 13 residues. With 7 bases removed from V and 5 bases from J, the gap between germline ends came to 17 bases. Germline V gives CDR1 SQVTM, CDR2 ANQGSEA. CDR3 DNA sequence: TGCAGCGGCCTCAGTGGGTTCGGGACTGAAGCTTTCTTT. The encoded protein is CSGLSGFGTEAFF.

The gene calls are TRBV6-6 and TRBJ1-4; D perhaps matches TRBD1 (6 bases). Trimming pared 2 bases from V and 8 bases from J, leaving 15 bases between. The CDR3 length is 15 residues. Germline CDR1 MNHNY, CDR2 SVGAGI (reference sequence). CDR3 in amino acids: CASSYPTDSPEKLFF. The CDR3 DNA is TGTGCCAGCAGTTACCCAACGGACAGCCCCGAAAAACTGTTTTTT.

The rearrangement uses TRBV6-1 and TRBJ2-7; D gene uncertain. The CDR3 runs 15 residues. The germline V and J ends were trimmed by 2 bases and 0 bases, with 11 bases remaining between them. CDR1 MNHNS and CDR2 SASEGT come from the germline V gene. CDR3 bases: TGTGCCAGCAGTGAAAGGCAGCACCTCTCCTACGAGCAGTACTTC. This encodes CASSERQHLSYEQYF.

This clone was observed a single time. The V call is TRBV12-5, the J call TRBJ2-2; 10 nucleotides line up with TRBD2. Trimming cost V 2 bases and J 7 bases; bases outside gene matches: 10. CDR1 is LGHNT, CDR2 FRNRAP, per germline. The CDR3 has 17 residues. The CDR3 is CASGLTWTSGLNGELFF. CDR3 nucleotides: TGTGCTAGTGGTTTGACCTGGACTAGCGGACTGAACGGGGAGCTGTTTTTT.

The chain is built from TRBV5-1 and TRBJ2-1; TRBD1 agrees at 9 bases. V shed 4 bases and J 8 bases; nucleotides not matched to a gene: 10. The germline V gene encodes CDR1 SGHRS and CDR2 YFSETQ. This CDR3 comprises 15 residues. CDR3 residues: CASSVGTGNLHEQFF. The CDR3 DNA reads as TGCGCCAGCAGCGTCGGGACAGGGAATCTTCATGAGCAGTTCTTC.

The chain carries TRBV5-4 and TRBJ2-1, with TRBD2 identical over 9 bases. The CDR3 sequence is 15 residues long. Germline trimming cut 2 bases from V and 6 bases from J; bases unmatched to any gene: 6. The germline CDR1 and CDR2 sequences are SGHNT and YYREEE (reference sequence). The DNA of the CDR3 is TGTGCCAGCAGCTTCAAGCGGGGGGTCAGCAATGAGCAGTTCTTC. Translated: CASSFKRGVSNEQFF.

The chain uses TRBV7-6 and TRBJ1-5, with 9 bases aligning to TRBD1. V lost 4 bases, J lost 5 bases, and 0 bases stayed unmatched. Germline V gene lookup returns CDR1 SGHVS and CDR2 FNYEAQ. The CDR3 covers 13 residues. The CDR3 loop is CASSWTGDQPQHF. In DNA form, the CDR3 reads TGTGCCAGCAGCTGGACAGGGGATCAGCCCCAGCATTTT.

With regard to this clone: The identical CDR3 is also encoded by other nucleotide sequences in the sample. This sequence joins TRBV9 and TRBJ1-1, with D unclear. The germline V and J ends were trimmed by 0 bases and 0 bases, with 9 bases remaining between them. Germline V CDR1 and CDR2: SGDLS, YYNGEE. The CDR3 is 15 residues long. The DNA for the CDR3 is TGTGCCAGCAGCGTAGCTAATCAGATGAACACTGAAGCTTTCTTT. It yields the protein CASSVANQMNTEAFF.

The chain couples TRBV9 to TRBJ2-7, with D perhaps matching TRBD1 (6 bases). Germline V gives CDR1 SGDLS, CDR2 YYNGEE. This CDR3 region has 15 residues. Trimming cost V 0 bases and J 3 bases, with 13 bases left between them. CDR3 sequence reads: CASSVAVGHIYEQYF. The CDR3 nucleotides read TGTGCCAGCAGCGTAGCTGTGGGACACATCTACGAGCAGTACTTC.

V gene TRBV29-1 combines with J gene TRBJ2-7; 10 positions match TRBD1. V lost 4 bases, J lost 5 bases, and 8 bases stayed unmatched. CDR1 is SQVTM, CDR2 ANQGSEA, per germline. There are 14 residues in the CDR3. The CDR3 DNA sequence: TGCAGCGTTGTACGGAGGGACAGGGGACACGAGCAGTACTTC. Translation gives CSVVRRDRGHEQYF.